A single sample gave rise to the 10 T cell receptor beta chains below, sequenced in a study of blood T cell repertoires in COVID-19. Measured with immunoSEQ multiplex PCR; TCRdb has only the in-frame clones, and not every one. The sample contains about 350,000 clones, around nine tenths of which appear only once. Sequencing was done on a sample of peripheral blood. The receptor set was obtained from a woman aged 55-70 years with COVID-19, enrolled during active disease.

This chain joins TRBV30 and TRBJ1-3; 10 positions agree with TRBD1. With 1 base clipped from V and 2 bases from J, the junction kept 2 bases outside the gene matches. The CDR3 is made up of 15 amino acids. CDR1 and CDR2 from the germline V gene are GTSNPN and SVGIG (reference sequence). The CDR3 is CAWSETGGTGNTIYF. The CDR3 region has the DNA TGTGCCTGGAGTGAGACAGGGGGCACTGGAAACACCATATATTTT.

The chain has TRBV6-5 and TRBJ1-5; TRBD1 agrees at 8 bases. Trimming removed 6 bases from V and 3 bases from J; junction bases left unmatched: 4. Germline lookup yields CDR1 MNHEY and CDR2 SVGAGI. This CDR3 contains 14 residues. CDR3 sequence reads: CASRTGAFNQPQHF. In DNA, the CDR3 is TGTGCCAGCAGGACAGGGGCTTTCAATCAGCCCCAGCATTTT.

The chain carries TRBV7-2 and TRBJ2-5; TRBD2 matches 10 bases. This CDR3 spans 15 amino acids. Germline V CDR1 and CDR2: SGHTA, FQGNSA. V shed 6 bases and J 5 bases; nucleotides not matched to a gene: 9. CDR3 loop: CASSRTSGFFETQYF. The CDR3 DNA sequence: TGTGCCAGCAGTCGGACTAGCGGATTCTTCGAGACCCAGTACTTC.

The chain combines TRBV5-1 with TRBJ2-7, with D maybe TRBD1 (6 bases). V gave up 7 bases and J gave up 5 bases, with 16 bases separating them. Germline V gives CDR1 SGHRS, CDR2 YFSETQ. This CDR3 has 13 residues. CDR3 in DNA: TGCGCCAGCCGACGGACAGCGTCCCACGAGCAGTACTTC. Amino acids: CASRRTASHEQYF.

Details on this clone: Different DNA sequences within this sample yield the same CDR3. The chain carries TRBV5-1 and TRBJ1-4; 7 positions agree with TRBD1. The CDR3 has 15 amino acids. V lost 2 bases and J lost 0; bases outside the gene matches: 1. Germline V gene lookup returns CDR1 SGHRS and CDR2 YFSETQ. The CDR3 DNA sequence: TGCGCCAGCAGCTTAACAGGGGCAACTAATGAAAAACTGTTTTTT. The encoded protein is CASSLTGATNEKLFF. The complete variable domain, with remaining parts taken from reference TRBV5-1 and TRBJ1-4, reads KAGVTQTPRYLIKTRGQQVTLSCSPISGHRSVSWYQQTPGQGLQFLFEYFSETQRNKGNFPGRFSGRQFSNSRSEMNVSTLELGDSALYLCASSLTGATNEKLFFGSGTQLSVL.

The CDR3 loop reads CASRTSGSTDTQYF. CDR3 bases: TGTGCCAGTAGGACTAGCGGTAGCACAGATACGCAGTATTTT. The V and J genes are TRBV19 and TRBJ2-3; TRBD2 aligns across 9 bases. V trimming: 6 bases; J trimming: 0 bases; junction bases outside the gene matches: 1. The germline V gene has CDR1 LNHDA and CDR2 SQIVND (reference sequence). The CDR3 is 14 amino acids.

The V call is TRBV11-2, the J call TRBJ2-1; TRBD2 matches at 10 bases. V shed 2 bases and J 3 bases; nucleotides not matched to a gene: 4. Germline values: CDR1 SGHAT, CDR2 FQNNGV. This CDR3 region has 16 residues. CDR3 residues: CASSLSWTSGYNEQFF. The CDR3, as DNA: TGTGCCAGCAGCTTATCCTGGACTAGCGGCTACAATGAGCAGTTCTTC. Full variable domain (remainder filled in from reference TRBV11-2 and TRBJ2-1): EAGVAQSPRYKIIEKRQSVAFWCNPISGHATLYWYQQILGQGPKLLIQFQNNGVVDDSQLPKDRFSAERLKGVDSTLKIQPAKLEDSAVYLCASSLSWTSGYNEQFFGPGTRLTVL.

This rearrangement joins TRBV14 to TRBJ1-5; tentative D call: TRBD1 (6 bases). The V gene's germline CDR1 is SGHDN and CDR2 FVKESK. This CDR3 comprises 14 residues. The V end was cut by 1 base, the J end by 6 bases, with 10 bases between. The CDR3 here is CASSQVTGSQPQHF. Here the CDR3 DNA reads TGTGCCAGCAGCCAAGTAACAGGGAGTCAGCCCCAGCATTTT.

V and J are TRBV5-1 and TRBJ2-3, with unresolved D. The V gene's germline CDR1 is SGHRS and CDR2 YFSETQ. Deletions cut 3 bases from V and 0 bases from J, with 17 bases between. The CDR3 length is 17 residues. CDR3 nucleotide sequence: TGCGCCAGCAGCTACAGCCTTTATCCAACTAGCACAGATACGCAGTATTTT. Amino acids: CASSYSLYPTSTDTQYF.

This clone showed up just once. The J gene is TRBJ2-7, the V gene TRBV5-4; D perhaps matches TRBD1 (6 bases). The CDR3 contains 15 residues. Trimming shortened V by 3 bases and J by 2 bases, and 15 bases separated the two germline ends. Germline assignment: CDR1 SGHNT and CDR2 YYREEE (reference sequence). In nucleotides, the CDR3 is TGTGCCAGCAGCTCCGGGACATACATTACCTACGAGCAGTACTTC. This encodes CASSSGTYITYEQYF.